These 11 T cell receptor beta chains share one sample of origin, sequenced in a study of cytomegalovirus exposure and HLA in healthy donors. Vbeta (60) and Jbeta (13) primers were used in the PCR. The assay was immunoSEQ multiplex PCR, and TCRdb's table has in-frame clones only and misses some. The sample contains about 160,000 clones, roughly 80% of which appear only once. Source material: PBMCs. These receptors were taken from a man in his forties in good health and CMV-seropositive.

The rearrangement joins TRBV29-1 to TRBJ2-5; 8 bases agree with TRBD2. The CDR3 totals 16 residues. The junction had 14 bases not matched to a gene; V was cut back by 4 bases and J by 4 bases. Germline V gene lookup returns CDR1 SQVTM and CDR2 ANQGSEA. The chain's CDR3 is CSVGGPESGRRETQYF. The CDR3 DNA is TGCAGCGTTGGTGGGCCGGAAAGCGGGAGAAGAGAGACCCAGTACTTC. Drawing the rest from reference TRBV29-1 and TRBJ2-5, the complete variable domain is SAVISQKPSRDICQRGTSLTIQCQVDSQVTMMFWYRQQPGQSLTLIATANQGSEATYESGFVIDKFPISRPNLTFSTLTVSNMSPEDSSIYLCSVGGPESGRRETQYFGPGTRLLVL.

The V and J genes are TRBV9 and TRBJ2-3; 15 bases agree with TRBD2. After removal of 4 bases from V and 6 bases from J, the junction contained 3 bases not matched to a gene. CDR3 size: 15 residues. Germline V gene data show CDR1 as SGDLS and CDR2 as YYNGEE. CDR3 protein: CASSPGTSGRDTQYF. CDR3 in DNA: TGTGCCAGCAGCCCCGGGACTAGCGGGAGGGATACGCAGTATTTT. Using reference TRBV9 and TRBJ2-3 for the parts outside the CDR3, the full variable domain is DSGVTQTPKHLITATGQRVTLRCSPRSGDLSVYWYQQSLDQGLQFLIQYYNGEERAKGNILERFSAQQFPDLHSELNLSSLELGDSALYFCASSPGTSGRDTQYFGPGTRLTVL.

The chain recombines TRBV6-1 with TRBJ2-3; a weak D match, TRBD2 (6 bases). The CDR3 runs to 15 residues. Deletions cut 2 bases from V and 2 bases from J, with 11 bases between. Germline V gene sequence: CDR1 MNHNS, CDR2 SASEGT. CDR3 bases: TGTGCCAGCAGTGAACGGAGGGGATCCACAGATACGCAGTATTTT. Protein product: CASSERRGSTDTQYF.

The rearrangement uses TRBV27 and TRBJ2-7; D perhaps matches TRBD1 (5 bases). Germline V gene sequence: CDR1 MNHEY, CDR2 SMNVEV (reference sequence). This CDR3 is 14 amino acids long. Trimming took 4 bases from V and 2 from J, leaving 12 bases between them. In DNA, the CDR3 is TGTGCCAGCAGTTCCCTGGACAAAGCCTACGAGCAGTACTTC. It encodes CASSSLDKAYEQYF.

The rearrangement uses TRBV5-6 and TRBJ2-7, with 7 positions matching TRBD1. J lost 2 bases, V lost 4 bases, and 3 bases had no gene match. Germline-derived CDR1 and CDR2 are SGHDT and YYEEEE. CDR3 length: 13 amino acids. CDR3 loop: CASSHGTAYEQYF. DNA of the CDR3: TGTGCCAGCAGCCACGGGACAGCCTACGAGCAGTACTTC.

The gene calls are TRBV5-5 and TRBJ2-2; 10 nucleotides align to TRBD1. J lost 5 bases, V lost 10 bases, and 5 bases had no gene match. Germline V gene sequence: CDR1 SGHKS, CDR2 YYEKEE (reference sequence). The CDR3 contains 13 residues. CDR3 sequence (DNA): TGTGCCGGACAGGGGGAGGAGACCGGGGAGCTGTTTTTT. This codes for CAGQGEETGELFF.

The chain uses TRBV5-6 and TRBJ2-7; tentatively, D is TRBD1 (7 bases). V was pared by 1 base and J by 4 bases, with 15 bases between. CDR1 is SGHDT, CDR2 YYEEEE, per germline. The CDR3 covers 15 residues. CDR3 coding DNA: TGTGCCAGCAGCTTGCCCGGGGGACAGACTTACGAGCAGTACTTC. It yields the protein CASSLPGGQTYEQYF.

The chain couples TRBV5-1 to TRBJ1-1, with TRBD1 identical over 8 bases. CDR3 size: 15 residues. V gave up 8 bases and J gave up 2 bases; unmatched junction bases: 11. Germline V gene lookup returns CDR1 SGHRS and CDR2 YFSETQ. The CDR3 coding sequence is TGCGCCAGAGGACAGGGCCCTGCTTTAAACACTGAAGCTTTCTTT. Protein: CARGQGPALNTEAFF.

The chain combines TRBV6-5 with TRBJ2-2; D unresolved. Trimming stripped 2 bases from V and 2 bases from J, with 9 bases between. The CDR3 has 15 amino acids. The germline gives CDR1 MNHEY, CDR2 SVGAGI. CDR3 sequence reads: CASSYRRLNTGELFF. CDR3 in DNA: TGTGCCAGCAGTTACCGCCGGTTAAACACCGGGGAGCTGTTTTTT.

This clone was picked up one time. The rearrangement joins TRBV29-1 to TRBJ1-1, with a weak D call TRBD1 (6 bases). The CDR3 consists of 14 residues. Germline CDR1 and CDR2: SQVTM and ANQGSEA. Trimming pared 7 bases from V and 5 bases from J, leaving 20 bases between. The CDR3 sequence: CSAQGQSFRTEAFF. Written as DNA, the CDR3 is TGCAGCGCTCAGGGACAATCCTTTCGTACTGAAGCTTTCTTT.

This chain joins TRBV7-2 and TRBJ2-7; 7 nucleotides agree with TRBD2. V dropped 7 bases and J dropped 0; count of bases not matched to a gene: 9. CDR1 and CDR2 (germline): SGHTA, FQGNSA. The CDR3 sequence is 15 residues long. The CDR3 region is CASTGIAGLSYEQYF. DNA of the CDR3: TGTGCCAGCACCGGAATAGCGGGTCTCTCCTACGAGCAGTACTTC.